Sequencing of this T cell receptor (beta chain) was carried out in a study of T cell responses to AZD1222 COVID-19 vaccine (dated by TCRdb to about 2021). Notes on the research overall: Because spike-specific TCR depth and breadth did not differ between the two schedules, AZD1222 recipients who got a second dose at roughly 4 weeks were pooled with those who got a second dose at roughly 12 weeks. TCR sequencing was performed for roughly 240 trial participants, of whom roughly 200 were given two doses of AZD1222 and approximately 26 were given two doses of MenACWY control vaccine. Enrollment into the trials was organized by age into subgroups of 18-55, 56-69 and 70-plus years, and those subgroups contained roughly 150, 30 and 60 TCR-sequenced participants, respectively. The paper as a whole reports these results and caveats: The whole spike protein was spanned by vaccine-associated CD4 TCRs, and dominant responses were seen in regions 160-218 and 743-854. After two AZD1222 doses, both the breadth and the depth of spike-specific TCRs were significantly higher than at day 0 and than in MenACWY recipients. Only a handful of AZD1222 recipients were SARS-CoV-2 seropositive at baseline, limiting conclusions about previously exposed vaccinees. Reportedly, almost half of the unique spike-specific TCRs recognized epitopes lying outside the regions that are mutated in the B.1.351 and B.1.1.7 variants. Because no samples from the day 14 peak response were available, repertoires could be characterized only after the peak T cell response. In the small 56-69-year group, the increase in depth fell short of significance, most likely because of low power. Participants were mostly white British and included more females than males, and it was suggested by the authors that clonal diversity may have been underestimated.

The cysteine opens and the phenylalanine closes a CDR3 of 13 amino acids. Only the CDR3 portion is preserved as DNA: 39 bases, with reading frame beginning at the first base. Trimming removed 5 bases from V and 3 bases from J, leaving 7 bases between the germline ends. CDR1 SGHVS and CDR2 FNYEAQ were looked up in the germline V gene. The label giving this sample's time point can be read as: baseline before first vaccination. Samples from vaccinated people were obtained from the UK trials COV001 and COV002, which included a single-blind randomized controlled phase 2/3 trial of AZD1222 (ChAdOx1 nCoV-19) in healthy adults. For TCRbeta chain sequencing, PBMC samples from trial participants were taken at day 0 and at day 28 after the second dose. On this clone: Its binding antigen is unknown. Base qualities are not at hand, and no much larger clone is one base apart.

The CDR3 regions of human TCRbeta chains were analyzed by immunosequencing. The original methods were these. TCRs in the repertoires were matched against a reference library of SARS-CoV-2-specific TCRs that had been generated with the MIRA antigen-specificity platform. Breadth was defined as the fraction of unique TCRs that were SARS-CoV-2-associated. Depth was defined as the fraction of total T cells that were SARS-CoV-2-associated. Using the MIRA data, every spike-specific TCR was mapped to the spike region that the TCR reacted to and assigned to either a CD4 or a CD8 class. Log10-transformed breadth and depth values were compared by one-way ANOVA with Sidak's multiple comparisons tests. Entries here come from immuneACCESS through TCRdb and include only in-frame sequences with V and J called. Some clones fail to appear in such tables; in the studies checked, an unresolved V gene covers under half of the shortfall, and the cause of the remainder is unknown. V, J and clone size are taken as reported in that table, and D and trimming were inferred from the DNA itself. For this sample there are approximately 46,000 clones; more than 60% appear just once. Jointly, the top ten make up around 7% of the sample.

The chain links TRBV7-6 with TRBJ2-2, with TRBD2 perhaps the D gene, on 5 matching bases. This receptor was obtained from an adult in good health. Sequencing was performed on peripheral blood, taken on day 0 of AZD1222 vaccination. The CDR3 region has the sequence CASSTLDTGELFF. The sequenced DNA is TGTGCCAGCAGCACACTAGACACCGGGGAGCTGTTTTTT.